The clone carrying this T cell receptor (beta chain) was seen only once. Its target is unknown. These data belong to a study of shared clonotypes between healthy human individuals. Study observations and caveats: In having few donors, the study represented limited genetic and exposure-history diversity.

V dropped 2 bases and J dropped 5; count of bases not matched to a gene: 7. The germline V gene has CDR1 GTSNPN and CDR2 SVGIG (reference sequence). CDR3 length: 14 residues. Sequenced by immunoSEQ multiplex PCR; TCRdb stores in-frame clones only, minus some. The sample includes roughly 1,000,000 clones, about 80% of them seen just once. In the CD4+ fraction, cells were divided into CD45RA+ naive and CD45RA-negative memory subsets. The genes are TRBV30 and TRBJ2-5; 8 nucleotides agree with TRBD2. The sample consisted of memory CD4+ T cells from PBMCs. Stated subset: CD45RA-negative fraction. The receptor was derived from a man younger than 35 in good health. Some clones in this sample may be carry-over from other donors' samples. CDR3 sequence reads: CAWSYGGGTETQYF. The CDR3 DNA follows: TGTGCCTGGAGTTATGGCGGGGGGACGGAGACCCAGTACTTC.